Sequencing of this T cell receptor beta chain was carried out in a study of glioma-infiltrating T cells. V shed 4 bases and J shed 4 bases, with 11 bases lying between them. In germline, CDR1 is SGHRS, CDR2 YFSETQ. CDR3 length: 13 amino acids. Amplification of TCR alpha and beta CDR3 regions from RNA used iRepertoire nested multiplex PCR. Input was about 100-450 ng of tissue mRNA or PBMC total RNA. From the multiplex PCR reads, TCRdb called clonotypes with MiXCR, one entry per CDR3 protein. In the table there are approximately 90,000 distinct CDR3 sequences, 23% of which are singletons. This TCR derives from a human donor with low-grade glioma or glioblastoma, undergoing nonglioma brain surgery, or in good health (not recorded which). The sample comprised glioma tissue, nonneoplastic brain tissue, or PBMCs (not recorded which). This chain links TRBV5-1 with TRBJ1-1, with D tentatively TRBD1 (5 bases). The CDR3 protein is CASSDRGRTEAFF. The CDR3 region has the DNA TGCGCCAGCAGCGACCGGGGCCGCACTGAAGCTTTCTTT. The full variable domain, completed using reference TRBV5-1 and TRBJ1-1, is KAGVTQTPRYLIKTRGQQVTLSCSPISGHRSVSWYQQTPGQGLQFLFEYFSETQRNKGNFPGRFSGRQFSNSRSEMNVSTLELGDSALYLCASSDRGRTEAFFGQGTRLTVV.